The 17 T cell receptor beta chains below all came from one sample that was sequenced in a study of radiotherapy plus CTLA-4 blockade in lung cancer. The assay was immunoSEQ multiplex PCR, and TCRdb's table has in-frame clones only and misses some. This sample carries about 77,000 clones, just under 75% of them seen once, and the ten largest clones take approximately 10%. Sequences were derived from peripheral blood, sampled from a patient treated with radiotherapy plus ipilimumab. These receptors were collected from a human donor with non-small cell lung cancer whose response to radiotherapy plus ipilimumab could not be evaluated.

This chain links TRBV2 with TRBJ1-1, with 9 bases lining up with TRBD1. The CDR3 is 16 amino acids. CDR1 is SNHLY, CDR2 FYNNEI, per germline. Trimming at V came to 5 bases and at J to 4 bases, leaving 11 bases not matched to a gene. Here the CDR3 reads CASSSARATGGTEAFF. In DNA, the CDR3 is TGTGCCAGCAGTTCAGCTAGGGCGACAGGGGGCACTGAAGCTTTCTTT.

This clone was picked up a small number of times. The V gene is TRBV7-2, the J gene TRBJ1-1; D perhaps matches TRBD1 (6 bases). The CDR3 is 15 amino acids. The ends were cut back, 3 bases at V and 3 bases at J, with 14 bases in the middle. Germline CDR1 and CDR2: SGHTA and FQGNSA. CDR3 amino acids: CASSFIQGWDTEAFF. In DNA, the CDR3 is TGTGCCAGCAGCTTTATTCAGGGGTGGGACACTGAAGCTTTCTTT.

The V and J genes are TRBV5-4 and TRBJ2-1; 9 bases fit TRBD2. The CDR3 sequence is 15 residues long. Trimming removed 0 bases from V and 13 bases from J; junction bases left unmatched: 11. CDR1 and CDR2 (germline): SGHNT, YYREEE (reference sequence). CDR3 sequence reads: CASSLVREGPSSQFF. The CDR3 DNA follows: TGTGCCAGCAGCTTGGTGCGGGAGGGACCCTCGTCTCAGTTCTTC.

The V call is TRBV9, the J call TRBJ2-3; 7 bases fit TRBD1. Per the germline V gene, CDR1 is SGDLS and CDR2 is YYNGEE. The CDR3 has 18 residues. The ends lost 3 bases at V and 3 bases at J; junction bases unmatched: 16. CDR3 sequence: CASSARLEGAGETDTQYF. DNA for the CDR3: TGTGCCAGCAGCGCCCGTTTAGAGGGGGCAGGGGAGACAGATACGCAGTATTTT.

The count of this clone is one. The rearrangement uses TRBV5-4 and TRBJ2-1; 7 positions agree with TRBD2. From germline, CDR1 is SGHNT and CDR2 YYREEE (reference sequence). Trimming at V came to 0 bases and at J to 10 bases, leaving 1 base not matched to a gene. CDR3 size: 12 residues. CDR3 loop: CASSLEGLEQFF. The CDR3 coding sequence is TGTGCCAGCAGCTTGGAGGGACTAGAGCAGTTCTTC.

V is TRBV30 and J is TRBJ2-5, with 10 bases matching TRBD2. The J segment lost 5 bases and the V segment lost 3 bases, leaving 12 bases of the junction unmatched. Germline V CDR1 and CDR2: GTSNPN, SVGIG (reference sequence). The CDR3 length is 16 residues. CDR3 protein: CAWRSGLAGEEETQYF. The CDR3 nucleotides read TGTGCCTGGAGGTCCGGGCTAGCGGGAGAAGAGGAGACCCAGTACTTC.

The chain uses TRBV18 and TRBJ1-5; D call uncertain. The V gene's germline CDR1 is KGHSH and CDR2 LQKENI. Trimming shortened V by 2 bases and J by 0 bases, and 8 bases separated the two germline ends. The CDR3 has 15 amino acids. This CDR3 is CASSPSPDSNQPQHF. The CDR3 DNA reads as TGTGCCAGCTCACCATCTCCAGATAGCAATCAGCCCCAGCATTTT.

The CDR3 region is CASSRPLEQYF. CDR3 coding DNA: TGTGCCAGCAGCCGTCCTTTGGAGCAGTACTTC. The chain joins TRBV14 to TRBJ2-7, with D unresolved. Germline V gene sequence: CDR1 SGHDN, CDR2 FVKESK. Trimming took 4 bases from V and 7 from J, leaving 8 bases between them. This CDR3 comprises 11 residues.

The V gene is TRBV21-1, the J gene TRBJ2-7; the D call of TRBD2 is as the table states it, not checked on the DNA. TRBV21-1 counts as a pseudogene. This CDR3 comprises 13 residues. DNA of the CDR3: TGTGCCAGTCTAGGAGGAACCCTAACCGAGCAGTACTTC. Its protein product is CASLGGTLTEQYF.

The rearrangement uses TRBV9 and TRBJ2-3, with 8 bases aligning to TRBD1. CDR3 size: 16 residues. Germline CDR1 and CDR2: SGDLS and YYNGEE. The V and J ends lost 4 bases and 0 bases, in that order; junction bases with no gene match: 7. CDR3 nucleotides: TGTGCCAGCAGCCCAATGAGGACAGGGAGCACAGATACGCAGTATTTT. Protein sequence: CASSPMRTGSTDTQYF.

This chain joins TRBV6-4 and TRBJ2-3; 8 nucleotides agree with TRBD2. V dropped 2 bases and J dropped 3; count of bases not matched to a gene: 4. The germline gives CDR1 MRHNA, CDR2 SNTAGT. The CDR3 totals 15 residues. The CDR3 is CASSDEAGDTDTQYF. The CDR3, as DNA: TGTGCCAGCAGTGACGAAGCGGGAGATACAGATACGCAGTATTTT.

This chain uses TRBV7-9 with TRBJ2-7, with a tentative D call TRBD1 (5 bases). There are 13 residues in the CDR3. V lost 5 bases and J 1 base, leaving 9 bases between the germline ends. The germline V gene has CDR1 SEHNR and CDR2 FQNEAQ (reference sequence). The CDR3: CASSPTVSYEQYF. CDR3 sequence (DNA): TGTGCCAGCAGCCCGACAGTTTCCTACGAGCAGTACTTC.

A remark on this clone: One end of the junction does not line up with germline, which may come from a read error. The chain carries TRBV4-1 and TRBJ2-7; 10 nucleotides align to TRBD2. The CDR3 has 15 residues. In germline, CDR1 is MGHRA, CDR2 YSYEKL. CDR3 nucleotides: TGCGCCAGCAGCCAGGACGGGACTAGCGTCTACGAGCAGCACTTC. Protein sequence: CASSQDGTSVYEQHF.

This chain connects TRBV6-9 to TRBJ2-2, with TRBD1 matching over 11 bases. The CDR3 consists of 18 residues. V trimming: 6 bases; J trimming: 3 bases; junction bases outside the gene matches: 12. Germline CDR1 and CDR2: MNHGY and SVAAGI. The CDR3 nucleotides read TGTGCCAGCAGCCGGGACAGGGGGGCGGAGGGCTACACCGGGGAGCTGTTTTTT. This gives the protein CASSRDRGAEGYTGELFF.

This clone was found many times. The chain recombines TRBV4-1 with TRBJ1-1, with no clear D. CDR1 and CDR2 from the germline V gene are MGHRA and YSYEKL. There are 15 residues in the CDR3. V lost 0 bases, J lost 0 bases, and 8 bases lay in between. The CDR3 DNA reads TGCGCCAGCAGCCAAGATATACAAGTGAACACTGAAGCTTTCTTT. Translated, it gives CASSQDIQVNTEAFF.

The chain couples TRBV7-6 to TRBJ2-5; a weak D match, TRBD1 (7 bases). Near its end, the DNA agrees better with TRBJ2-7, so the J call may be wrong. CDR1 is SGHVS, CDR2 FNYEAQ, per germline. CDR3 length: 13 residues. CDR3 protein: CASSLQGEDEQYF. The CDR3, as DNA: TGTGCCAGCAGCTTACAGGGGGAGGACGAGCAGTACTTC.

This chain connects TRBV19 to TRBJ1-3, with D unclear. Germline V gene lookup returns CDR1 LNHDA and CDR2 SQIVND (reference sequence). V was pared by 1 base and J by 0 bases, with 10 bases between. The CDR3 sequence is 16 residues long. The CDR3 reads CASSIGWEISGNTIYF. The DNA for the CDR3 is TGTGCCAGTAGTATAGGCTGGGAGATCTCTGGAAACACCATATATTTT.